Listed below are T cell receptor beta chains from one sample, sequenced in a study of response to subunit inactivated influenza vaccine. TCRdb fed the RT-PCR reads into MiXCR, producing one record per CDR3 protein. The top ten hold 2.5% to 3% of the sample, which has approximately 500,000 distinct CDR3 sequences, 20% to 25% seen once. A further study also used this sample, focusing on T cells expressing NK-cell markers.

The material sequenced was CD4+ T cells sorted from PBMCs, taken 11 to 12 days after vaccination. These receptors were collected from a man aged 50 or older who received an inactivated influenza vaccine. CDR3s include the opening cysteine and the closing phenylalanine or tryptophan. A D gene is named only where the DNA matches it firmly. A clone size is listed for some rows: how often the clone was seen (once, few, many), or a class if it is expanded.

clone size	D gene	J gene	V gene	CDR3 DNA	CDR3 protein
-	-	TRBJ2-2	TRBV4-2	TGTGCCAGCAGCCAAGACCCAGGACAGGGAGGGACCGGGGAGCTGTTTTTT	CASSQDPGQGGTGELFF
few	TRBD1	TRBJ2-5	TRBV28	TGTGCCAGCGGAACACAGGGGGGACAAGAGACCCAGTACTTC	CASGTQGGQETQYF
-	TRBD2	TRBJ2-1	TRBV5-1	TGCGCCAGCAGCCCGGGGACTAGCGGGGGCAATGAGCAGTTCTTC	CASSPGTSGGNEQFF
-	-	TRBJ2-7	TRBV27	TGTGCCAGCAGTTTAGCAGGGATGACGAGCGAGCAGTACTTC	CASSLAGMTSEQYF
-	-	TRBJ2-1	TRBV5-6	TGTGCCAGCAGCTTGACGGGGGCGCGATCCAATGAGCAGTTCTTC	CASSLTGARSNEQFF
few	-	TRBJ2-7	TRBV18	TGTGCCAGCTCACCACGGGGGGGCCCCATCTCCGAGCAGTACTTC	CASSPRGGPISEQYF
few	-	TRBJ2-1	TRBV7-2	TGTGCCAGCAGCTTGCAACTAGAATTTTTGGTCTTC	CASSLQLEFLVF
few	TRBD2	TRBJ2-1	TRBV29-1	TGCAGCGTTGACGGACTAGCGGGGGGGCCTTGGAATGAGCAGTTCTTC	CSVDGLAGGPWNEQFF
few	-	TRBJ2-1	TRBV4-2	TGTGCCAGCAGCCAAGAACCCGTAATCTCCTACAATGAGCAGTTCTTC	CASSQEPVISYNEQFF
many	-	TRBJ2-3	TRBV20-1	TGCAGTGCTAGAGATCTTCGGCAGGGGAACACAGATACGCAGTATTTT	CSARDLRQGNTDTQYF
few	-	TRBJ2-2	TRBV6-1	TGTGCCAGCAGATCCGGGGGCGGGGAGCTAACCGGGGAGCTGTTTTTT	CASRSGGGELTGELFF